This T cell receptor (beta chain) is from a study of blood T cell repertoires in COVID-19. Study at large: T cells, B-cell-depleted T cells, or PBMCs provided the cDNA or gDNA that served as material.

The CDR3 contains 13 residues. Trimming cost V 3 bases and J 4 bases, with 9 bases left between them. CDR1 and CDR2 from the germline V gene are LGHDT and YNNKEL (reference sequence). The table came from immunoSEQ multiplex PCR; TCRdb's copy has only in-frame clones and leaves some out. This sample carries some 190,000 clones, 75% to 90% of them seen once, and the ten largest clones take 6% to 8.5%. Specimen: peripheral blood. This clonotype originated in a man aged 55 to 70 with acute or convalescent COVID-19. This rearrangement joins TRBV3-1 (or the pseudogene TRBV3-2) to TRBJ2-5; a possible D gene is TRBD2 (5 bases). CDR3 DNA sequence: TGTGCCAGCAGCCAGGACTCCAGAGAGACCCAGTACTTC. It encodes CASSQDSRETQYF.